This T cell receptor beta chain was observed in a study of Graves' ophthalmopathy and Graves' hyperthyroidism. This clonotype was found many times. There are 13 residues in the CDR3. V gave up 5 bases and J gave up 3 bases, with 10 bases separating them. The germline V gene encodes CDR1 SGHTA and CDR2 FQGTGA. Transcripts of RNA were the source for amplifying TCR beta CDR3 regions. HTBI primers were employed in first-round RT-PCR, then a second-round multiplex PCR followed. TCRdb ran MiXCR on the multiplex PCR reads and lists one entry per CDR3 protein. The sample includes more than 550,000 distinct CDR3 sequences, about 40% of them seen just once.

The sequence was obtained from an adult man with Graves' ophthalmopathy. The rearrangement links TRBV7-3 to TRBJ1-1; D unresolved. Sequences were obtained from peripheral blood. CDR3 region: CASSVAEDTEAFF. CDR3 nucleotides: TGTGCCAGCAGCGTGGCGGAGGACACTGAAGCTTTCTTT.